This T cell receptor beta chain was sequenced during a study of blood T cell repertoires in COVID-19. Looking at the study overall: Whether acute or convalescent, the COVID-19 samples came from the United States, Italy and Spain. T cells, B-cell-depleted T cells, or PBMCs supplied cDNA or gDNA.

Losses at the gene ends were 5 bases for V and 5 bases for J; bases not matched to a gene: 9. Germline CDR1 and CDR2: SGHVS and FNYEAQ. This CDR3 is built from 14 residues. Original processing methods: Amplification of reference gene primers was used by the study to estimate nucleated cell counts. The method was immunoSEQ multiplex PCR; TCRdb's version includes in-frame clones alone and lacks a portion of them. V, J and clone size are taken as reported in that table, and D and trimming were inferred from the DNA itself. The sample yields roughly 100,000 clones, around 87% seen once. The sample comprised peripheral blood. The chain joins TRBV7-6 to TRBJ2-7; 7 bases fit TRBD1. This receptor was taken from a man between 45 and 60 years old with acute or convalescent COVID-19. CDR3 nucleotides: TGTGCCAGCAGCCTACAGGGGTCTGGGGACGAGCAGTACTTC. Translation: CASSLQGSGDEQYF.